This passage covers 14 T cell receptor beta chains from one sample sequenced in a study of blood T cell repertoires in COVID-19. Clones were read by immunoSEQ multiplex PCR, and TCRdb kept only the in-frame ones, dropping some. The sample shows 200,000 to 250,000 clones, approximately 87% of them seen only once. Sequencing was carried out using peripheral blood. These receptors all come from a woman aged 50 to 65 with acute or convalescent COVID-19.

There are a few counts of this clone. This sequence joins TRBV5-1 and TRBJ2-5; the match to TRBD2 covers 11 bases. The germline CDR1 and CDR2 sequences are SGHRS and YFSETQ. The CDR3 extends over 16 amino acids. J was trimmed by 5 bases and V by 3 bases; bases with no gene match: 9. The CDR3 region is CASSYRLAGGPETQYF. The DNA for the CDR3 is TGCGCCAGCAGCTACCGTCTAGCGGGGGGCCCTGAGACCCAGTACTTC. Based on the CDR3 plus reference TRBV5-1 and TRBJ2-5, the full variable domain is KAGVTQTPRYLIKTRGQQVTLSCSPISGHRSVSWYQQTPGQGLQFLFEYFSETQRNKGNFPGRFSGRQFSNSRSEMNVSTLELGDSALYLCASSYRLAGGPETQYFGPGTRLLVL.

The chain couples TRBV7-2 to TRBJ1-5, with TRBD1 as a possible D gene (6 bases). CDR3 size: 13 residues. V was cut by 1 base and J by 9 bases, with 10 bases left in between. Germline loops: CDR1 SGHTA, CDR2 FQGNSA. Written as DNA, the CDR3 is TGTGCCAGCAGCTTAGGGACAGACAGGCCCCAGCATTTT. It is translated as CASSLGTDRPQHF.

This clone was detected only once. The CDR3 sequence is CASSRETGGTDTQYF. CDR3 bases: TGTGCCAGCAGCCGAGAGACAGGGGGGACAGATACGCAGTATTTT. This chain uses TRBV14 with TRBJ2-3; 9 nucleotides agree with TRBD1. The ends lost 4 bases at V and 3 bases at J; junction bases unmatched: 5. This CDR3 region has 15 residues. Germline V CDR1 and CDR2: SGHDN, FVKESK.

This chain links TRBV7-2 with TRBJ1-1; D is uncertain. V dropped 5 bases and J dropped 1 base, with 11 bases sitting between them. CDR1 is SGHTA, CDR2 FQGNSA, per germline. The CDR3 runs to 14 residues. This CDR3 is CASSRVSTNTEAFF. The CDR3 nucleotides read TGTGCCAGCAGCCGGGTCTCCACGAACACTGAAGCTTTCTTT.

The chain joins TRBV3-1 (or the pseudogene TRBV3-2) to TRBJ1-2; 9 nucleotides align to TRBD1. The CDR3 consists of 17 residues. Germline trimming cut 4 bases from V and 4 bases from J; bases unmatched to any gene: 13. CDR1 and CDR2 from the germline V gene are LGHDT and YNNKEL (reference sequence). The CDR3 loop is CASSPPGQGSIPYGYTF. CDR3 DNA: TGTGCCAGCAGCCCGCCGGGACAGGGAAGTATTCCCTATGGCTACACCTTC.

This chain connects TRBV14 to TRBJ2-1; 10 bases agree with TRBD2. The CDR3 has 18 amino acids. The germline CDR1 and CDR2 sequences are SGHDN and FVKESK. Trimming at V came to 4 bases and at J to 9 bases, leaving 18 bases not matched to a gene. CDR3: CASSPRGAGGPRIGEQFF. The DNA of the CDR3 is TGTGCCAGCAGCCCCCGGGGAGCGGGAGGGCCGAGAATCGGTGAGCAGTTCTTC. The full variable domain, completed using reference TRBV14 and TRBJ2-1, is EAGVTQFPSHSVIEKGQTVTLRCDPISGHDNLYWYRRVMGKEIKFLLHFVKESKQDESGMPNNRFLAERTGGTYSTLKVQPAELEDSGVYFCASSPRGAGGPRIGEQFFGPGTRLTVL.

The genes are TRBV19 and TRBJ1-3; perhaps TRBD1 as D (5 bases). In germline, CDR1 is LNHDA, CDR2 SQIVND (reference sequence). Trimming took 7 bases from V and 2 from J, leaving 12 bases between them. The CDR3 contains 14 residues. CDR3 coding DNA: TGTGCCAGTACTCCCGGGGGGGCTGGAAACACCATATATTTT. Amino acid sequence: CASTPGGAGNTIYF.

This chain uses TRBV2 with TRBJ2-5, with TRBD2 as a possible D gene (6 bases). Germline V lookup: CDR1 SNHLY, CDR2 FYNNEI. This CDR3 contains 15 residues. The V end lost 8 bases, the J end lost 6 bases, and 22 bases lay between the germline ends. This chain's CDR3 is CASSGLARGSQTQYF. The CDR3 nucleotides read TGTGCCAGCTCGGGACTCGCGCGGGGATCCCAGACCCAGTACTTC.

V usage is TRBV2 and J usage is TRBJ1-4; D not certain. CDR3 length: 13 residues. The V and J ends lost 7 bases and 5 bases respectively, with 11 bases between them. CDR1 is SNHLY and CDR2 is FYNNEI in the germline V gene. CDR3 protein: CASTRERNEKLFF. The DNA for the CDR3 is TGTGCCAGCACGCGGGAACGGAATGAAAAACTGTTTTTT.

The rearrangement joins TRBV4-1 to TRBJ1-5; a weak D match, TRBD1 (5 bases). The germline V gene encodes CDR1 MGHRA and CDR2 YSYEKL. V lost 2 bases and J 4 bases, leaving 6 bases between the germline ends. The CDR3 is 13 amino acids. The CDR3 bases are TGCGCCAGCAGCCAACCAGGGAATCAGCCCCAGCATTTT. Protein sequence: CASSQPGNQPQHF.

CDR3 coding DNA: TGTGCTAGTGGTTTCGGAGAGTCCACAGATACGCAGTATTTT. Translation gives CASGFGESTDTQYF. The V gene is TRBV12-5, the J gene TRBJ2-3; D is uncertain. Germline V CDR1 and CDR2: LGHNT, FRNRAP. This CDR3 is 14 amino acids long. V gave up 3 bases and J gave up 2 bases, with 9 bases separating them.

The V and J genes are TRBV2 and TRBJ1-4; unclear D gene. Deletions cut 4 bases from V and 4 bases from J, with 13 bases between. The CDR3 is 15 amino acids. Germline V gene lookup returns CDR1 SNHLY and CDR2 FYNNEI. The CDR3, as DNA: TGTGCCAGCAGTGCTGCGCCTGGAGTTAATGAAAAACTGTTTTTT. Its protein is CASSAAPGVNEKLFF.

The chain uses TRBV27 and TRBJ1-4, with 12 bases that match TRBD1. From germline, CDR1 is MNHEY and CDR2 SMNVEV (reference sequence). The ends lost 6 bases at V and 9 bases at J; junction bases unmatched: 8. This CDR3 contains 15 residues. The CDR3: CASRPAGTGGQKLFF. The CDR3, as DNA: TGTGCCAGCAGACCAGCCGGGACAGGGGGCCAAAAACTGTTTTTT.

There are a few counts of this clone. J is TRBJ2-3 and V is TRBV7-8; 8 nucleotides align to TRBD2. CDR1 SGHVS and CDR2 FQNEAQ come from the germline V gene. The trim removed 4 bases at V and 2 bases at J, leaving 8 bases unmatched. The CDR3 is 16 residues long. Here the CDR3 reads CASSWLGTSITDTQYF. CDR3 bases: TGTGCCAGCAGCTGGTTGGGGACTAGTATCACAGATACGCAGTATTTT. The variable domain in full, completed from reference TRBV7-8 and TRBJ2-3, reads GAGVSQSPRYKVAKRGQDVALRCDPISGHVSLFWYQQALGQGPEFLTYFQNEAQLDKSGLPSDRFFAERPEGSVSTLKIQRTQQEDSAVYLCASSWLGTSITDTQYFGPGTRLTVL.